This is a list of T cell receptor beta chains from one sample in a study of beta chain features in type 1 diabetes. The method was immunoSEQ multiplex PCR; TCRdb's version includes in-frame clones alone and lacks a portion of them. The sample contains about 270,000 clones, around 15% of which appear only once. What was sequenced was naive CD4+ T cells from blood. The origin of the receptors is a man aged 25 to 40 with type 1 diabetes. Each CDR3 is given with its conserved first and last residue. The D gene is left open where the match is weak. The size of a clone is reported for some rows only, either as once, few or many, or as a class for expanded clones.

abundance: .; d_gene: .; v_gene: TRBV18; j_gene: TRBJ1-2; CDR3nt: TGTGCCAGCTCAGGCGTGGGCAGGGATAACTATGGCTACACCTTC; CDR3aa: CASSGVGRDNYGYTF
abundance: .; d_gene: TRBD2; v_gene: TRBV9; j_gene: TRBJ2-7; CDR3nt: TGTGCCAGCAGCCCTCAGGCGGGAGAGACCTACGAGCAGTACTTC; CDR3aa: CASSPQAGETYEQYF
abundance: .; d_gene: .; v_gene: TRBV4-2; j_gene: TRBJ2-6; CDR3nt: TGTGCCAGCAGCCAAGATACGTGGGAGAGGAGTCGTTCTGGGGCCAACGTCCTGACTTTC; CDR3aa: CASSQDTWERSRSGANVLTF
abundance: .; d_gene: TRBD1; v_gene: TRBV9; j_gene: TRBJ2-1; CDR3nt: TGTGCCAGCAGCGTATACAGGGGCGCGTTTAATGAGCAGTTCTTC; CDR3aa: CASSVYRGAFNEQFF
abundance: .; d_gene: TRBD1; v_gene: TRBV30; j_gene: TRBJ2-1; CDR3nt: TGTGCCTGGAGTGTAGGACAGGGGAACTACAATGAGCAGTTCTTC; CDR3aa: CAWSVGQGNYNEQFF
abundance: few; d_gene: TRBD1; v_gene: TRBV9; j_gene: TRBJ1-1; CDR3nt: TGTGCCAGCAGCAAGGACAGGGGCACTGAAGCTTTCTTT; CDR3aa: CASSKDRGTEAFF
abundance: .; d_gene: .; v_gene: TRBV20-1; j_gene: TRBJ1-1; CDR3nt: TGCAGTGCTAGCCCGGGCACTGAAGCTTTCTTT; CDR3aa: CSASPGTEAFF
abundance: few; d_gene: TRBD1; v_gene: TRBV5-6; j_gene: TRBJ2-7; CDR3nt: TGTGCCAGCATCGGACAGGGGGCCTCCTACGAGCAGTACTTC; CDR3aa: CASIGQGASYEQYF
abundance: .; d_gene: TRBD2; v_gene: TRBV7-9; j_gene: TRBJ2-1; CDR3nt: TGTGCCAGCAGCGCACCGGGACTAGCGGGAAACTCCTACAATGAGCAGTTCTTC; CDR3aa: CASSAPGLAGNSYNEQFF
abundance: few; d_gene: .; v_gene: TRBV7-8; j_gene: TRBJ2-2; CDR3nt: TGTGCCAGCAGCTTCCTGTCGCAGGGGAACACCGGGGAGCTGTTTTTT; CDR3aa: CASSFLSQGNTGELFF
abundance: .; d_gene: .; v_gene: TRBV25-1; j_gene: TRBJ1-1; CDR3nt: TGTGCCAGCAGCCGGCGGGGGATGAACACTGAAGCTTTCTTT; CDR3aa: CASSRRGMNTEAFF
abundance: few; d_gene: .; v_gene: TRBV30; j_gene: TRBJ2-7; CDR3nt: TGTGCCTGGACCCGGCGGACACAGCGTCGCGAGCAGTACTTC; CDR3aa: CAWTRRTQRREQYF
abundance: few; d_gene: TRBD1; v_gene: TRBV2; j_gene: TRBJ2-5; CDR3nt: TGTGCCAGCAGTGTCGGACAGGGAGCAGAGACCCAGTACTTC; CDR3aa: CASSVGQGAETQYF
abundance: .; d_gene: TRBD2; v_gene: TRBV4-1; j_gene: TRBJ2-7; CDR3nt: TGCGCCAGCAGCGAGCGGGAGGGCCCCTACGAGCAGTACTTC; CDR3aa: CASSEREGPYEQYF
abundance: .; d_gene: TRBD2; v_gene: TRBV2; j_gene: TRBJ2-1; CDR3nt: TGTGCCAGCAGGCGGTGGCGGGAGGACTACAATGAGCAGTTCTTC; CDR3aa: CASRRWREDYNEQFF
abundance: few; d_gene: .; v_gene: TRBV2; j_gene: TRBJ1-2; CDR3nt: TGTGCCAGCAGTGCAGGCAGGGAGGATGGCTACACCTTC; CDR3aa: CASSAGREDGYTF
abundance: .; d_gene: TRBD2; v_gene: TRBV11-2; j_gene: TRBJ2-1; CDR3nt: TGTGCCAGCAGCTTGGGACTAGCGGTCAATGAGCAGTTCTTC; CDR3aa: CASSLGLAVNEQFF
abundance: .; d_gene: TRBD2; v_gene: TRBV5-1; j_gene: TRBJ2-7; CDR3nt: TGCGCCAGCAGCTTGGGGCTAGCGGACACCTACGAGCAGTACTTC; CDR3aa: CASSLGLADTYEQYF
abundance: .; d_gene: TRBD2; v_gene: TRBV4-3; j_gene: TRBJ2-1; CDR3nt: TGCGCCAGCAGCCAAGATATGAGGGAGGGCCGCGATGAGCAGTTCTTC; CDR3aa: CASSQDMREGRDEQFF
abundance: .; d_gene: .; v_gene: TRBV25-1; j_gene: TRBJ2-5; CDR3nt: TGTGCCAGCAGTGAATTGGGGCAGGGGTACCAAGAGACCCAGTACTTC; CDR3aa: CASSELGQGYQETQYF
abundance: few; d_gene: .; v_gene: TRBV4-1; j_gene: TRBJ2-2; CDR3nt: TGCGCCAGCAGCCAAGATCCGGACTTATTAGCGCCCGGGGAGCTGTTTTTT; CDR3aa: CASSQDPDLLAPGELFF
abundance: .; d_gene: TRBD2; v_gene: TRBV28; j_gene: TRBJ2-7; CDR3nt: TGTGCCAGCAGTTTGTTAGCTAGCGGATTTTACGAGCAGTACTTC; CDR3aa: CASSLLASGFYEQYF
abundance: few; d_gene: TRBD2; v_gene: TRBV14; j_gene: TRBJ2-5; CDR3nt: TGTGCCAGCAGCCAGCTAAGCGGGAGAGAGACCCAGTACTTC; CDR3aa: CASSQLSGRETQYF
abundance: few; d_gene: .; v_gene: TRBV13; j_gene: TRBJ2-4; CDR3nt: TGTGCCAGCAGCTTGGGGCTGAAAAACATTCAGTACTTC; CDR3aa: CASSLGLKNIQYF
abundance: few; d_gene: TRBD2; v_gene: TRBV6-6; j_gene: TRBJ2-3; CDR3nt: TGTGCCAGCAGTTCTCTAGCGGGAGCGCCAGATACGCAGTATTTT; CDR3aa: CASSSLAGAPDTQYF
abundance: few; d_gene: .; v_gene: TRBV9; j_gene: TRBJ1-1; CDR3nt: TGTGCCAGCAGCTCCACCGCTGTGAGCACTGAAGCTTTCTTT; CDR3aa: CASSSTAVSTEAFF
abundance: .; d_gene: TRBD2; v_gene: TRBV9; j_gene: TRBJ2-3; CDR3nt: TGTGCCAGCAGCGCCCAGACGACTAGCGGGAGGTGGTCAGATACGCAGTATTTT; CDR3aa: CASSAQTTSGRWSDTQYF
abundance: .; d_gene: TRBD1; v_gene: TRBV7-8; j_gene: TRBJ1-1; CDR3nt: TGTGCCAGCAGCTTAGTAGCGACAGGGAAGAACACTGAAGCTTTCTTT; CDR3aa: CASSLVATGKNTEAFF
abundance: few; d_gene: .; v_gene: TRBV30; j_gene: TRBJ2-3; CDR3nt: TGTGCCTGGAGTGGAGGCGTTAGCACAGATACGCAGTATTTT; CDR3aa: CAWSGGVSTDTQYF
abundance: .; d_gene: .; v_gene: TRBV7-3; j_gene: TRBJ2-1; CDR3nt: TGTGCCAGCAGCCCGCGGGACAGAAACAATGAGCAGTTCTTC; CDR3aa: CASSPRDRNNEQFF
abundance: few; d_gene: .; v_gene: TRBV30; j_gene: TRBJ2-7; CDR3nt: TGTGCCTGGAGTTCGCTCCGGGACATCCGATACGAGCAGTACTTC; CDR3aa: CAWSSLRDIRYEQYF
abundance: .; d_gene: .; v_gene: TRBV28; j_gene: TRBJ1-1; CDR3nt: TGTGCCAGCAGCCTACAGGGGAACACTGAAGCTTTCTTT; CDR3aa: CASSLQGNTEAFF
abundance: .; d_gene: .; v_gene: TRBV9; j_gene: TRBJ2-5; CDR3nt: TGTGCCAGCACCCAAGGATCACAGCACCAAGAGACCCAGTACTTC; CDR3aa: CASTQGSQHQETQYF
abundance: .; d_gene: TRBD2; v_gene: TRBV5-4; j_gene: TRBJ2-1; CDR3nt: TGTGCCAGCAGCTTGGACGCCCTAGCGGGCTACAATGAGCAGTTCTTC; CDR3aa: CASSLDALAGYNEQFF
abundance: few; d_gene: .; v_gene: TRBV25-1; j_gene: TRBJ2-7; CDR3nt: TGTGCCAGCAGTGATTACAGGGCACAGTCCGAGCAGTACTTC; CDR3aa: CASSDYRAQSEQYF
abundance: .; d_gene: .; v_gene: TRBV28; j_gene: TRBJ1-1; CDR3nt: TGTGCCAGCAGGGCCCTTGGCGGGACTGAAGCTTTCTTT; CDR3aa: CASRALGGTEAFF
abundance: few; d_gene: .; v_gene: TRBV29-1; j_gene: TRBJ2-5; CDR3nt: TGCAGCGTCCTCAGGGTAGGGGAGACCCAGTACTTC; CDR3aa: CSVLRVGETQYF
abundance: .; d_gene: .; v_gene: TRBV9; j_gene: TRBJ1-2; CDR3nt: TGTGCCAGCAGCGTAGCTAGAGGTGGCTACACCTTC; CDR3aa: CASSVARGGYTF
abundance: .; d_gene: TRBD1; v_gene: TRBV18; j_gene: TRBJ1-2; CDR3nt: TGTGCCAGCTCACGCGGACAGGGCTACGACTATGGCTACACCTTC; CDR3aa: CASSRGQGYDYGYTF
abundance: .; d_gene: .; v_gene: TRBV28; j_gene: TRBJ1-5; CDR3nt: TGTGCCAGCAGTTCACGGCACAGAAACAATCAGCCCCAGCATTTT; CDR3aa: CASSSRHRNNQPQHF
abundance: few; d_gene: .; v_gene: TRBV2; j_gene: TRBJ2-5; CDR3nt: TGTGCCAGCAGAGCTAGGGGGGAGACCCAGTACTTC; CDR3aa: CASRARGETQYF
abundance: .; d_gene: .; v_gene: TRBV6-1; j_gene: TRBJ2-1; CDR3nt: TGTGCCAGCAGTGAACCTTCGGGGACAAATGAGCAGTTCTTC; CDR3aa: CASSEPSGTNEQFF
abundance: few; d_gene: .; v_gene: TRBV7-2; j_gene: TRBJ2-7; CDR3nt: TGTGCCAGCAGCTTTCGGGATCCTACCACCTACGAGCAGTACTTC; CDR3aa: CASSFRDPTTYEQYF
abundance: .; d_gene: TRBD2; v_gene: TRBV5-1; j_gene: TRBJ2-5; CDR3nt: TGCGCCAGCAGCCCAACTAGCGGAGCTTCGGAGACCCAGTACTTC; CDR3aa: CASSPTSGASETQYF
abundance: .; d_gene: .; v_gene: TRBV7-9; j_gene: TRBJ1-3; CDR3nt: TGTGCCAGCAGCCCTGTTAGCTCTGGAAACACCATATATTTT; CDR3aa: CASSPVSSGNTIYF
abundance: .; d_gene: .; v_gene: TRBV13; j_gene: TRBJ2-3; CDR3nt: TGTGCCAGCAGCTTACTTTGGACAAGCACAGATACGCAGTATTTT; CDR3aa: CASSLLWTSTDTQYF
abundance: .; d_gene: TRBD2; v_gene: TRBV15; j_gene: TRBJ2-6; CDR3nt: TGTGCCACCAGCAGACTTTGGGGGGGCTCTGGGGCCAACGTCCTGACTTTC; CDR3aa: CATSRLWGGSGANVLTF
abundance: .; d_gene: .; v_gene: TRBV30; j_gene: TRBJ2-7; CDR3nt: TGTGCCTGGACTAGGGCGGGATACGCCGCAGGGCAGTACTTC; CDR3aa: CAWTRAGYAAGQYF